Listed below are T cell receptor beta chains from one sample, sequenced in a study of blood T cell repertoires in COVID-19. Repertoires were generated with immunoSEQ multiplex PCR, while TCRdb's copy carries only in-frame clones and drops some. The sample lists about 190,000 clones, over 80% occurring once. Sequencing used peripheral blood. The receptors shown here come from a woman younger than 45 with acute or convalescent COVID-19. Both conserved end residues are part of each CDR3. D genes are given only for firm matches. Expanded clones are given a class, and other clones once, few, many or no size at all.

clone_size d_call j_call v_call cdr3_aa cdr3_nt
NA TRBD1 TRBJ1-1 TRBV2 CASSITGALNTEAFF TGTGCCAGCAGTATAACAGGGGCCCTGAACACTGAAGCTTTCTTT
NA TRBD1 TRBJ2-5 TRBV19 CASSRWAGGFRETQYF TGTGCCAGTAGTAGGTGGGCAGGGGGATTCCGAGAGACCCAGTACTTC
NA TRBD2 TRBJ2-5 TRBV3-1/TRBV3-2 CASRIAGASQETQYF TGTGCCAGCAGGATAGCGGGAGCCTCCCAAGAGACCCAGTACTTC
NA NA TRBJ2-4 TRBV5-4 CASSLRQVLAKNIQYF TGTGCCAGCAGCTTGAGACAGGTCCTAGCCAAAAACATTCAGTACTTC
NA NA TRBJ2-7 TRBV20-1 CSASRLAGEQYF TGCAGTGCTAGTCGGCTGGCGGGCGAGCAGTACTTC
NA NA TRBJ1-3 TRBV5-6 CASSLVAFTGNTIYF TGTGCCAGCAGCTTGGTTGCGTTCACTGGAAACACCATATATTTT
NA NA TRBJ2-5 TRBV10-3 CAISEGLQETQYF TGTGCCATCAGTGAGGGCTTACAAGAGACCCAGTACTTC
NA TRBD1 TRBJ2-3 TRBV6-4 CASSDGTGGGHTDTQYF TGTGCCAGCAGTGACGGGACAGGGGGCGGACACACAGATACGCAGTATTTT
NA NA TRBJ2-5 TRBV18 CASSPLDGTQYF TGTGCCAGCTCACCACTAGATGGGACCCAGTACTTC
NA TRBD1 TRBJ1-2 TRBV29-1 CSVPDRGMDGYTF TGCAGCGTTCCGGACAGGGGGATGGACGGCTACACCTTC
NA TRBD1 TRBJ1-5 TRBV7-8 CASSLLTDRGNQPQHF TGTGCCAGCAGCCTACTGACGGACAGGGGCAATCAGCCCCAGCATTTT
few TRBD1 TRBJ1-4 TRBV6-1 CASSEYSGQGDEKLFF TGTGCCAGCAGTGAATACTCGGGACAGGGGGATGAAAAACTGTTTTTT
NA NA TRBJ1-2 TRBV4-1 CASSHPTELHGYTF TGCGCCAGCAGCCACCCGACAGAGCTTCATGGCTACACCTTC
NA TRBD1 TRBJ1-1 TRBV5-6 CASSRDRNTEAFF TGTGCCAGCAGTCGGGACAGGAACACTGAAGCTTTCTTT
NA NA TRBJ1-2 TRBV11-2 CASSSRGGLGYTF TGTGCCAGCAGTTCGAGGGGGGGCCTTGGCTACACCTTC
NA TRBD1 TRBJ2-3 TRBV10-3 CAIRFDRGSTDTQYF TGTGCCATCAGATTTGACAGGGGTAGCACAGATACGCAGTATTTT
NA NA TRBJ2-7 TRBV5-1 CASKESVGTGYEQYF TGCGCCAGCAAGGAGAGTGTCGGTACCGGCTACGAGCAGTACTTC
NA TRBD1 TRBJ1-4 TRBV4-1 CASSPRGSNEKLFF TGCGCCAGCAGCCCCAGGGGGTCGAATGAAAAACTGTTTTTT
NA TRBD1 TRBJ2-7 TRBV7-9 CASSLLISTGKSSYEQYF TGTGCCAGCAGCTTACTAATATCGACAGGGAAGAGCTCCTACGAGCAGTACTTC
NA NA TRBJ2-1 TRBV30 CAWSGTWAYNEQFF TGTGCCTGGAGTGGGACATGGGCATACAATGAGCAGTTCTTC
NA NA TRBJ2-3 TRBV2 CASRRSPRDTDTQYF TGTGCCAGCAGGCGCAGCCCGAGGGACACAGATACGCAGTATTTT
few NA TRBJ2-2 TRBV28 CASSPLPGLANTGELFF TGTGCCAGCAGCCCCTTGCCCGGACTGGCGAACACCGGGGAGCTGTTTTTT
NA NA TRBJ1-1 TRBV2 CASSEFPGPNTEAFF TGTGCCAGCAGTGAATTTCCAGGCCCTAACACTGAAGCTTTCTTT
NA TRBD2 TRBJ2-7 TRBV3-1/TRBV3-2 CASSRPGSGGGEQYF TGTGCCAGCAGCCGCCCCGGATCGGGAGGGGGCGAGCAGTACTTC
once TRBD1 TRBJ1-2 TRBV29-1 CSVGQGGGYTF TGCAGCGTTGGACAGGGGGGCGGCTACACCTTC
once TRBD1 TRBJ1-1 TRBV4-1 CASSPGTGKRTEAFF TGCGCCAGCAGCCCCGGGACAGGTAAACGGACTGAAGCTTTCTTT
NA TRBD2 TRBJ2-1 TRBV3-1/TRBV3-2 CASSQPSSGRNYNEQFF TGTGCCAGCAGCCAACCAAGTAGCGGGAGGAACTACAATGAGCAGTTCTTC
NA NA TRBJ1-2 TRBV11-2 CASSLGTSENPTF TGTGCCAGCAGCTTAGGAACTAGCGAAAACCCCACCTTC
NA NA TRBJ1-2 TRBV28 CASSLTGHLGGYTF TGTGCCAGCAGTCTGACGGGACACCTAGGGGGCTACACCTTC
NA NA TRBJ1-1 TRBV28 CASRLPGNTEAFF TGTGCCAGCAGACTTCCGGGGAACACTGAAGCTTTCTTT
NA TRBD2 TRBJ2-7 TRBV7-9 CASSLGASGREQYF TGTGCCAGCAGCTTAGGGGCTAGCGGTCGCGAGCAGTACTTC
NA TRBD1 TRBJ2-1 TRBV28 CASQTPGQGSYNEQFF TGTGCCAGCCAAACCCCGGGACAGGGCTCCTACAATGAGCAGTTCTTC
NA NA TRBJ2-5 TRBV19 CASSGSTVETQYF TGTGCCAGTAGCGGTAGCACTGTAGAGACCCAGTACTTC
NA NA TRBJ2-2 TRBV15 CATSSGETNTGELFF TGTGCCACCAGCAGCGGGGAAACGAACACCGGGGAGCTGTTTTTT
NA NA TRBJ2-1 TRBV7-7 CASSPHTAADYNEQFF TGTGCTAGCAGTCCGCACACCGCGGCGGACTACAATGAGCAGTTCTTC
once NA TRBJ1-2 TRBV19 CASSDRPAYGYTF TGTGCCAGTAGCGACAGGCCGGCCTATGGCTACACCTTC
NA NA TRBJ1-2 TRBV10-3 CAISDPLGRMKGYTF TGTGCCATCAGTGATCCCCTGGGCCGAATGAAAGGCTACACCTTC
NA NA TRBJ1-2 TRBV9 CASSVAISQAYGYTF TGTGCCAGCAGCGTAGCTATCTCACAGGCCTATGGCTACACCTTC
NA TRBD2 TRBJ2-1 TRBV3-1/TRBV3-2 CASSYGLAGGTEQFF TGTGCCAGCAGCTATGGACTAGCGGGAGGGACCGAGCAGTTCTTC
once NA TRBJ2-1 TRBV28 CASSLGDVGGNEQFF TGTGCCAGCAGTTTAGGGGACGTCGGGGGCAATGAGCAGTTCTTC
once NA TRBJ1-1 TRBV7-9 CASSSPYQNTEAFF TGTGCCAGCAGCTCCCCCTATCAGAACACTGAAGCTTTCTTT
NA TRBD1 TRBJ1-5 TRBV5-8 CASSPGTGNNQPQHF TGTGCCAGCAGCCCCGGGACAGGGAACAATCAGCCCCAGCATTTT
NA TRBD1 TRBJ2-1 TRBV16 CASSLLQGANEQFF TGTGCCAGCAGCCTCCTACAGGGGGCCAATGAGCAGTTCTTC